This is a list of T cell receptor beta chains from one sample in a study of T-cell reconstitution after alpha-beta-depleted transplantation in children. TCRdb ran MiXCR on the PCR reads and lists one entry per CDR3 protein. Counted here are about 210,000 distinct CDR3 sequences, roughly 15% occurring once; the ten biggest clones make up around two fifths. The sequenced sample was PBMCs, mostly from graft donor cells, obtained 360 days after TCRalphabeta/CD19-depleted stem cell transplant. The receptor source for this set is a male patient aged 2-15 years who had a stem cell transplant for acute lymphoblastic leukemia, so the T cells may come from the graft donor. Each CDR3 is given with its conserved first and last residue. Each record gives: V gene, J gene, D gene, CDR3 length, clone size, CDR3 protein, CDR3 DNA. D genes are given only for firm matches. Clone size appears in some rows only: once, few, many, or a class for an expanded clone.

v_call: TRBV7-9; j_call: TRBJ2-7; d_call: NA; cdr3_length: 12; clone_size: few; cdr3_aa: CASSLPLSEQYF; cdr3_nt: TGTGCCAGCAGCTTACCTCTGAGTGAGCAGTACTTC
v_call: TRBV28; j_call: TRBJ1-5; d_call: NA; cdr3_length: 14; clone_size: many; cdr3_aa: CASSQGQGRQPQHF; cdr3_nt: TGTGCCAGCAGCCAGGGGCAGGGAAGGCAGCCCCAGCATTTT
v_call: TRBV6-1; j_call: TRBJ1-1; d_call: TRBD1; cdr3_length: 13; clone_size: few; cdr3_aa: CASTPDRDTEAFF; cdr3_nt: TGTGCCAGCACCCCGGACAGGGACACTGAAGCTTTCTTT
v_call: TRBV7-6; j_call: TRBJ2-7; d_call: NA; cdr3_length: 15; clone_size: NA; cdr3_aa: CASSLLASPVDEQYF; cdr3_nt: TGTGCCAGCAGCTTACTCGCCTCCCCGGTTGATGAGCAGTACTTC
v_call: TRBV19; j_call: TRBJ2-7; d_call: NA; cdr3_length: 14; clone_size: NA; cdr3_aa: CASSRDIFSYEQYF; cdr3_nt: TGTGCCAGTAGCCGGGACATCTTCTCTTACGAGCAGTACTTC
v_call: TRBV12-3/TRBV12-4; j_call: TRBJ2-3; d_call: NA; cdr3_length: 16; clone_size: NA; cdr3_aa: CASSLTAGQFTDTQYF; cdr3_nt: TGTGCCAGCAGTTTAACGGCAGGGCAATTCACAGATACGCAGTATTTT
v_call: TRBV5-1; j_call: TRBJ2-3; d_call: TRBD2; cdr3_length: 16; clone_size: NA; cdr3_aa: CASSLISGDSTDTQYF; cdr3_nt: TGCGCCAGCAGCTTGATCAGCGGGGATAGCACAGATACGCAGTATTTT
v_call: TRBV7-6; j_call: TRBJ2-1; d_call: NA; cdr3_length: 17; clone_size: NA; cdr3_aa: CASSLVEGPSSYNEQFF; cdr3_nt: TGTGCCAGCAGCTTAGTAGAAGGGCCAAGCTCCTACAATGAGCAGTTCTTC
v_call: TRBV27; j_call: TRBJ2-5; d_call: NA; cdr3_length: 13; clone_size: NA; cdr3_aa: CASSLRFRETQYF; cdr3_nt: TGTGCCAGCAGTTTACGGTTCCGGGAGACCCAGTACTTC
v_call: TRBV29-1; j_call: TRBJ2-2; d_call: NA; cdr3_length: 14; clone_size: few; cdr3_aa: CSTRTDGNTGELFF; cdr3_nt: TGCAGCACGCGGACAGACGGAAACACCGGGGAGCTGTTTTTT
v_call: TRBV29-1; j_call: TRBJ2-1; d_call: NA; cdr3_length: 13; clone_size: NA; cdr3_aa: CSANRVNYNEQFF; cdr3_nt: TGCAGCGCCAACAGGGTGAACTACAATGAGCAGTTCTTC
v_call: TRBV27; j_call: TRBJ2-1; d_call: TRBD2; cdr3_length: 19; clone_size: NA; cdr3_aa: CASSPYLLAGGSSYNEQFF; cdr3_nt: TGTGCCAGCAGTCCCTACCTACTAGCGGGGGGGAGCTCCTACAATGAGCAGTTCTTC
v_call: TRBV4-3; j_call: TRBJ2-7; d_call: TRBD2; cdr3_length: 14; clone_size: NA; cdr3_aa: CASSQGRGVGEQYF; cdr3_nt: TGCGCCAGCAGCCAAGGACGGGGGGTTGGCGAGCAGTACTTC
v_call: TRBV4-1; j_call: TRBJ2-1; d_call: NA; cdr3_length: 12; clone_size: NA; cdr3_aa: CASSTGRAEQFF; cdr3_nt: TGCGCCAGCAGCACAGGAAGGGCTGAGCAGTTCTTC
v_call: TRBV7-9; j_call: TRBJ2-7; d_call: NA; cdr3_length: 15; clone_size: NA; cdr3_aa: CASSPPSGASYEQYF; cdr3_nt: TGTGCCAGCAGCCCCCCATCAGGAGCCTCCTACGAGCAGTACTTC
v_call: TRBV12-3/TRBV12-4; j_call: TRBJ2-5; d_call: TRBD1; cdr3_length: 14; clone_size: NA; cdr3_aa: CASSVGTGGETQYF; cdr3_nt: TGTGCCAGCAGTGTGGGGACAGGGGGCGAGACCCAGTACTTC
v_call: TRBV29-1; j_call: TRBJ2-7; d_call: NA; cdr3_length: 12; clone_size: NA; cdr3_aa: CSVGTDYYEQYF; cdr3_nt: TGCAGCGTTGGTACAGATTACTACGAGCAGTACTTC
v_call: TRBV7-2; j_call: TRBJ2-7; d_call: TRBD2; cdr3_length: 14; clone_size: few; cdr3_aa: CASSQLAGSYEQYF; cdr3_nt: TGTGCCAGCAGCCAACTAGCGGGATCCTACGAGCAGTACTTC
v_call: TRBV20-1; j_call: TRBJ2-5; d_call: TRBD2; cdr3_length: 14; clone_size: few; cdr3_aa: CSARRLAGFETQYF; cdr3_nt: TGCAGTGCTAGAAGGCTAGCGGGGTTTGAGACCCAGTACTTC
v_call: TRBV7-2; j_call: TRBJ2-4; d_call: NA; cdr3_length: 15; clone_size: few; cdr3_aa: CASSLVGGSENIQYF; cdr3_nt: TGTGCCAGCAGCTTAGTTGGGGGCTCGGAAAACATTCAGTACTTC
v_call: TRBV10-3; j_call: TRBJ2-2; d_call: NA; cdr3_length: 15; clone_size: few; cdr3_aa: CAISPQGGPTGELFF; cdr3_nt: TGTGCCATCAGCCCTCAGGGAGGCCCCACCGGGGAGCTGTTTTTT
v_call: TRBV29-1; j_call: TRBJ2-3; d_call: TRBD2; cdr3_length: 13; clone_size: NA; cdr3_aa: CSVKGRAADTQYF; cdr3_nt: TGCAGCGTGAAAGGGAGGGCTGCAGATACGCAGTATTTT
v_call: TRBV12-3/TRBV12-4; j_call: TRBJ2-3; d_call: TRBD1; cdr3_length: 12; clone_size: few; cdr3_aa: CASSFGRQGRDF; cdr3_nt: TGTGCCAGCAGTTTCGGGCGACAGGGTAGGGATTTT
v_call: TRBV4-2; j_call: TRBJ2-1; d_call: TRBD2; cdr3_length: 17; clone_size: many; cdr3_aa: CASSHHTRLAGHNEQFF; cdr3_nt: TGTGCCAGCAGCCATCATACCCGACTAGCTGGGCACAATGAGCAGTTCTTC
v_call: TRBV15; j_call: TRBJ1-4; d_call: NA; cdr3_length: 15; clone_size: few; cdr3_aa: CATSGRQLSNEKLFF; cdr3_nt: TGTGCCACCAGCGGCCGACAGCTCTCTAATGAAAAACTGTTTTTT
v_call: TRBV3-1; j_call: TRBJ2-1; d_call: NA; cdr3_length: 14; clone_size: few; cdr3_aa: CASSQVAGRNEQFF; cdr3_nt: TGTGCCAGCAGCCAAGTCGCGGGGAGAAATGAGCAGTTCTTC
v_call: TRBV7-2; j_call: TRBJ1-1; d_call: NA; cdr3_length: 14; clone_size: many; cdr3_aa: CASSSQGWNTEAFF; cdr3_nt: TGTGCCAGCAGCTCCCAGGGCTGGAACACTGAAGCTTTCTTT
v_call: TRBV11-1; j_call: TRBJ2-1; d_call: NA; cdr3_length: 15; clone_size: NA; cdr3_aa: CASSLDGPAVHEQFF; cdr3_nt: TGTGCCAGCAGCTTAGACGGGCCCGCAGTCCATGAGCAGTTCTTC
v_call: TRBV4-3; j_call: TRBJ2-3; d_call: NA; cdr3_length: 16; clone_size: few; cdr3_aa: CASSQEVAGWGDTQYF; cdr3_nt: TGCGCCAGCAGCCAAGAGGTGGCAGGGTGGGGCGATACGCAGTATTTT
v_call: TRBV7-2; j_call: TRBJ1-1; d_call: NA; cdr3_length: 13; clone_size: NA; cdr3_aa: CASSRTVNTEAFF; cdr3_nt: TGTGCCAGCAGCAGGACAGTGAACACTGAAGCTTTCTTT
v_call: TRBV20-1; j_call: TRBJ2-7; d_call: NA; cdr3_length: 14; clone_size: few; cdr3_aa: CSASRGQDPYEQYF; cdr3_nt: TGCAGTGCTAGTCGGGGACAAGACCCCTACGAGCAGTACTTC
v_call: TRBV5-8; j_call: TRBJ2-1; d_call: TRBD2; cdr3_length: 14; clone_size: many; cdr3_aa: CASSLQRGGLEQFF; cdr3_nt: TGTGCCAGCAGCTTGCAGCGGGGGGGCCTCGAGCAGTTCTTC
v_call: TRBV5-5; j_call: TRBJ2-1; d_call: TRBD2; cdr3_length: 17; clone_size: NA; cdr3_aa: CASSLVIAGSSYNEQFF; cdr3_nt: TGTGCCAGCAGCTTGGTAATAGCGGGGAGCTCCTACAATGAGCAGTTCTTC
v_call: TRBV27; j_call: TRBJ1-2; d_call: NA; cdr3_length: 14; clone_size: few; cdr3_aa: CASSWDGRGGGYTF; cdr3_nt: TGTGCCAGCAGTTGGGACGGCCGTGGGGGAGGCTACACCTTC
v_call: TRBV5-6; j_call: TRBJ2-1; d_call: TRBD1; cdr3_length: 16; clone_size: many; cdr3_aa: CASSPGTGGFDNEQFF; cdr3_nt: TGTGCCAGCAGCCCCGGGACAGGGGGCTTTGACAATGAGCAGTTCTTC
v_call: TRBV7-9; j_call: TRBJ1-2; d_call: NA; cdr3_length: 14; clone_size: NA; cdr3_aa: CASGSVSGNYGYTF; cdr3_nt: TGTGCCAGCGGATCCGTTTCAGGGAACTATGGCTACACCTTC
v_call: TRBV4-2; j_call: TRBJ2-3; d_call: TRBD1; cdr3_length: 16; clone_size: few; cdr3_aa: CASSQDEGTGADTQYF; cdr3_nt: TGTGCCAGCAGCCAAGATGAGGGGACAGGGGCAGATACGCAGTATTTT
v_call: TRBV28; j_call: TRBJ2-3; d_call: NA; cdr3_length: 14; clone_size: few; cdr3_aa: CASSPQDRMDTQYF; cdr3_nt: TGTGCCAGCAGTCCCCAGGACCGGATGGATACGCAGTATTTT
v_call: TRBV5-1; j_call: TRBJ1-1; d_call: TRBD1; cdr3_length: 14; clone_size: NA; cdr3_aa: CASSYARDRGEAFF; cdr3_nt: TGCGCCAGCAGCTATGCCCGGGACAGGGGGGAAGCTTTCTTT
v_call: TRBV20-1; j_call: TRBJ2-5; d_call: NA; cdr3_length: 17; clone_size: NA; cdr3_aa: CSARDPNRGGGQETQYF; cdr3_nt: TGCAGTGCTAGAGATCCCAACAGGGGAGGGGGCCAAGAGACCCAGTACTTC
v_call: TRBV10-3; j_call: TRBJ2-6; d_call: NA; cdr3_length: 13; clone_size: NA; cdr3_aa: CAIITAGANVLTF; cdr3_nt: TGTGCCATCATTACGGCTGGGGCCAACGTCCTGACTTTC
v_call: TRBV29-1; j_call: TRBJ2-5; d_call: TRBD2; cdr3_length: 13; clone_size: few; cdr3_aa: CSGSTSGKETQYF; cdr3_nt: TGCAGCGGCTCAACTAGCGGTAAAGAGACCCAGTACTTC
v_call: TRBV27; j_call: TRBJ2-7; d_call: TRBD2; cdr3_length: 16; clone_size: NA; cdr3_aa: CASSWGTSGRAYEQYF; cdr3_nt: TGTGCCAGCAGTTGGGGGACTAGCGGGAGGGCCTACGAGCAGTACTTC
v_call: TRBV5-5; j_call: TRBJ1-2; d_call: NA; cdr3_length: 15; clone_size: few; cdr3_aa: CASSLGTEYNYGYTF; cdr3_nt: TGTGCCAGCAGCTTGGGGACAGAGTATAACTATGGCTACACCTTC
v_call: TRBV27; j_call: TRBJ2-5; d_call: TRBD1; cdr3_length: 14; clone_size: many; cdr3_aa: CASSAGQAWETQYF; cdr3_nt: TGTGCCAGCAGTGCGGGACAGGCTTGGGAGACCCAGTACTTC
v_call: TRBV10-3; j_call: TRBJ2-5; d_call: NA; cdr3_length: 12; clone_size: NA; cdr3_aa: CAISVGRETQYF; cdr3_nt: TGTGCCATCAGTGTCGGGCGGGAGACCCAGTACTTC
v_call: TRBV7-2; j_call: TRBJ2-5; d_call: NA; cdr3_length: 15; clone_size: few; cdr3_aa: CASTSGLVGKETQYF; cdr3_nt: TGTGCCAGCACCTCGGGACTGGTGGGTAAGGAGACCCAGTACTTC
v_call: TRBV7-9; j_call: TRBJ1-4; d_call: TRBD1; cdr3_length: 17; clone_size: NA; cdr3_aa: CARSGEGAQRANEKLFF; cdr3_nt: TGTGCCAGGTCGGGAGAGGGGGCGCAGCGGGCGAATGAAAAACTGTTTTTT
v_call: TRBV4-2; j_call: TRBJ2-2; d_call: NA; cdr3_length: 17; clone_size: few; cdr3_aa: CASSQDGRVQEAGELFF; cdr3_nt: TGTGCCAGCAGCCAAGATGGCAGGGTACAGGAGGCCGGGGAGCTGTTTTTT
v_call: TRBV4-3; j_call: TRBJ1-6; d_call: NA; cdr3_length: 15; clone_size: few; cdr3_aa: CASSQDSRASSPLHF; cdr3_nt: TGCGCCAGCAGCCAAGATAGCAGGGCTAGTTCACCCCTCCACTTT
v_call: TRBV25-1; j_call: TRBJ1-2; d_call: TRBD1; cdr3_length: 15; clone_size: few; cdr3_aa: CASSEYAGGDYGYTF; cdr3_nt: TGTGCCAGCAGTGAATATGCAGGGGGCGACTATGGCTACACCTTC
v_call: TRBV12-3/TRBV12-4; j_call: TRBJ2-5; d_call: TRBD2; cdr3_length: 15; clone_size: many; cdr3_aa: CASSLTTSGGETQYF; cdr3_nt: TGTGCCAGCAGTTTAACGACTAGCGGAGGGGAGACCCAGTACTTC
v_call: TRBV7-6; j_call: TRBJ1-1; d_call: NA; cdr3_length: 15; clone_size: NA; cdr3_aa: CASSLEAGMNTEAFF; cdr3_nt: TGTGCCAGCAGCTTAGAAGCGGGGATGAACACTGAAGCTTTCTTT
v_call: TRBV7-9; j_call: TRBJ2-1; d_call: TRBD1; cdr3_length: 16; clone_size: NA; cdr3_aa: CASSLPTGGGKDEQFF; cdr3_nt: TGTGCCAGCAGCTTACCTACAGGGGGCGGAAAGGATGAGCAGTTCTTC
v_call: TRBV12-3/TRBV12-4; j_call: TRBJ1-2; d_call: NA; cdr3_length: 12; clone_size: NA; cdr3_aa: CASSSDLYGYTF; cdr3_nt: TGTGCCAGCAGCAGCGATCTTTATGGCTACACCTTC
v_call: TRBV7-9; j_call: TRBJ1-5; d_call: NA; cdr3_length: 12; clone_size: NA; cdr3_aa: CASSGDSTITHF; cdr3_nt: TGTGCCAGCAGCGGCGACAGTACAATCACGCATTTT
v_call: TRBV7-6; j_call: TRBJ1-5; d_call: NA; cdr3_length: 15; clone_size: NA; cdr3_aa: CASSPSWGSRQPQHF; cdr3_nt: TGTGCCAGCAGCCCCAGTTGGGGGAGCAGACAGCCCCAGCATTTT
v_call: TRBV27; j_call: TRBJ1-6; d_call: TRBD1; cdr3_length: 14; clone_size: NA; cdr3_aa: CTSSYDRGGSPLHF; cdr3_nt: TGTACCAGCAGTTATGACAGGGGTGGCTCACCCCTCCACTTT
v_call: TRBV10-3; j_call: TRBJ2-7; d_call: NA; cdr3_length: 13; clone_size: NA; cdr3_aa: CAISADPTYEQYF; cdr3_nt: TGTGCCATCAGTGCAGACCCTACCTACGAGCAGTACTTC
v_call: TRBV6-2/TRBV6-3; j_call: TRBJ2-1; d_call: TRBD1; cdr3_length: 15; clone_size: NA; cdr3_aa: CASSLPGGPYNEQFF; cdr3_nt: TGTGCCAGCAGTTTGCCAGGGGGCCCCTACAATGAGCAGTTCTTC